This record concerns one TCR beta chain sequence. Its antigen is still unknown. No base quality information exists; no much larger clone differs at one position. Counted from cysteine to phenylalanine, this CDR3 has 14 amino acids. The retained sequence is limited to the CDR3, 42 bases, with the frame set at the first base. At the junction V is shortened by 3 bases and J by 3 bases, with 9 bases in between. From the germline V gene, CDR1 is SGHNT and CDR2 is YENEEA. The data are from a study of T cell responses to AZD1222 COVID-19 vaccine (dated by TCRdb to the early 2020s). Background for the entire study: AZD1222 recipients whose second dose came at about 4 weeks and those whose second dose came at about 12 weeks were combined into one group, since spike-specific TCR depth and breadth did not differ between the two schedules. TCR sequencing covered fewer than 250 trial participants: 207 given two doses of AZD1222 and 26 given two doses of MenACWY control vaccine. Trial participants were enrolled into age subgroups of 18-55, 56-69 and 70-plus years, which contained about 150, 27 and 61 TCR-sequenced participants, respectively. Results the study describes overall, beyond this receptor: In the small 56-69-year group, the increase in depth fell short of significance, most likely because of low power. Nearly half of unique spike-specific TCRs reportedly recognized epitopes outside regions mutated in the B.1.351 and B.1.1.7 variants. Participants were mostly white British and included more females than males, and it was suggested by the authors that clonal diversity may have been underestimated. Only six AZD1222 recipients were SARS-CoV-2 seropositive at baseline, limiting conclusions about previously exposed vaccinees. No day 14 peak-response samples were available, so repertoires were characterized only after the peak T cell response. After two AZD1222 doses, both the breadth and the depth of spike-specific TCRs were significantly higher than at day 0 and than in MenACWY recipients. CD4 TCRs associated with the vaccine covered the entire spike protein, and the dominant responses were in regions 160-218 and 743-854.

The time point label here, explained by the study, means: baseline before first vaccination. Samples from vaccinated people were obtained from the UK trials COV001 and COV002, which included a single-blind randomized controlled phase 2/3 trial of AZD1222 (ChAdOx1 nCoV-19) in healthy adults. For TCRbeta chain sequencing, PBMC samples from trial participants were taken at day 0 and at day 28 after the second dose. The CDR3 regions of human TCRbeta chains were analyzed by immunosequencing. The authors processed their data as follows. Repertoire TCRs were matched against a reference library of SARS-CoV-2-specific TCRs generated with the MIRA antigen-specificity platform. Breadth was defined as the fraction of unique TCRs that were SARS-CoV-2-associated. Depth was defined as the fraction of total T cells that were SARS-CoV-2-associated. Using the MIRA data, each spike-specific TCR was mapped to the spike region that the TCR reacts to and placed in a CD4 or CD8 class. Log10-transformed breadth and depth values were compared by one-way ANOVA with Sidak's multiple comparisons tests. This is the immuneACCESS table as TCRdb keeps it, with only in-frame sequences that have V and J called. A part of the clones is gone; compared with another copy, unresolved V genes explain less than half, and the rest is unexplained. V, J and clone size were drawn from that table, and D and trimming were deduced from the DNA. This sample lists about 59,000 clones; roughly 82% were detected once. The ten largest clonotypes hold around 18% of the sample.

The sample was peripheral blood, taken on day 0 of AZD1222 vaccination. The rearranged segments are TRBV11-3 and TRBJ2-1; the D region is possibly TRBD1 or TRBD2, each matching across 5 bases. This TCR derives from an adult in good health. The CDR3 region has the sequence CASSFRDGYNEQFF. In nucleotide form, the sequence is TGTGCCAGCAGCTTCCGGGACGGCTACAATGAGCAGTTCTTC.